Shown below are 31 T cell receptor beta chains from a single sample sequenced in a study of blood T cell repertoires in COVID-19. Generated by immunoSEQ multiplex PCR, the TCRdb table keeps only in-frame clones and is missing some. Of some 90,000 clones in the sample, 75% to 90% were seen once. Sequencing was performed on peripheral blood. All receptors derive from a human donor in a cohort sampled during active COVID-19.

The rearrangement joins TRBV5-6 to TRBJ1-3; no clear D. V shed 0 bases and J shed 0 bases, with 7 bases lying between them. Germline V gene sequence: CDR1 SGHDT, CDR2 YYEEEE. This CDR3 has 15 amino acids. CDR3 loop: CASSLVGSSGNTIYF. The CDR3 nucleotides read TGTGCCAGCAGCTTGGTGGGGAGCTCTGGAAACACCATATATTTT.

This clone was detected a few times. The CDR3 loop reads CASSLTDRGRTEAFF. The CDR3 DNA is TGCGCCAGCAGCCTTACCGACAGGGGTCGCACTGAAGCTTTCTTT. The chain is built from TRBV4-1 and TRBJ1-1, with 8 bases lining up with TRBD1. Germline-derived CDR1 and CDR2 are MGHRA and YSYEKL. Unmatched junction bases numbered 8, after V lost 4 bases and J lost 4 bases. This CDR3 comprises 15 residues.

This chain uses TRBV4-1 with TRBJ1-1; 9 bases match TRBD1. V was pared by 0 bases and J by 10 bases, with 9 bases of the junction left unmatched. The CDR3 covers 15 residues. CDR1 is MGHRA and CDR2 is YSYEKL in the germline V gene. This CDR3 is CASSQERAQGAGAFF. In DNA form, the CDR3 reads TGCGCCAGCAGCCAAGAAAGGGCACAGGGGGCTGGAGCTTTCTTT.

Written as DNA, the CDR3 is TGTGCCAGCAGTATACAGGGGAGTTCCAATGAGCAGTTCTTC. Encoded protein: CASSIQGSSNEQFF. The genes are TRBV7-3 and TRBJ2-1; 7 bases agree with TRBD1. This CDR3 contains 14 residues. Germline V gene data show CDR1 as SGHTA and CDR2 as FQGTGA. Trimming at V came to 6 bases and at J to 6 bases, leaving 8 bases not matched to a gene.

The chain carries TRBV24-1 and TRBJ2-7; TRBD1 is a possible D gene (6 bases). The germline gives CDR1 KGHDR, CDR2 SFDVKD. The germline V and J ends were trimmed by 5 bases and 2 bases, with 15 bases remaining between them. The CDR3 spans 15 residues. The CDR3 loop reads CATSGRTADAYEQYF. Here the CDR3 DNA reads TGTGCCACCAGTGGCCGGACAGCGGACGCCTACGAGCAGTACTTC.

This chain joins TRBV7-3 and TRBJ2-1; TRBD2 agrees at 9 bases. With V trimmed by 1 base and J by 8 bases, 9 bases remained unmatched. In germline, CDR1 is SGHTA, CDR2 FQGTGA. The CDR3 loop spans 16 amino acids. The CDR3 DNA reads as TGTGCCAGCAGCTTAATGAATTGGCGGGAGGGCGATGAGCAGTTCTTC. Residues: CASSLMNWREGDEQFF.

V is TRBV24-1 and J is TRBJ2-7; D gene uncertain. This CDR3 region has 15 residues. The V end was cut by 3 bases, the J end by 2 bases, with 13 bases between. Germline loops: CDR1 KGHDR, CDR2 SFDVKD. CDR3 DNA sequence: TGTGCCACCAGTGATCCGAGTCTGTCCCCCTACGAGCAGTACTTC. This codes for CATSDPSLSPYEQYF.

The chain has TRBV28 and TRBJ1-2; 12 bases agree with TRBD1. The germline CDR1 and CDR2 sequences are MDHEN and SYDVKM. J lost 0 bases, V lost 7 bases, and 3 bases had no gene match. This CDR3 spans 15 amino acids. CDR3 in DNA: TGTGCCAGCACGGGACAGGGGGCAGCTAACTATGGCTACACCTTC. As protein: CASTGQGAANYGYTF.

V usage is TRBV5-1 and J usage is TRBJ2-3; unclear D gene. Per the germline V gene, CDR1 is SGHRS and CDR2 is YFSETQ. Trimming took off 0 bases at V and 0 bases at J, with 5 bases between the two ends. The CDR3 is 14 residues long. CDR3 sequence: CASSLVTSTDTQYF. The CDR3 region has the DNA TGCGCCAGCAGCTTGGTGACTAGCACAGATACGCAGTATTTT. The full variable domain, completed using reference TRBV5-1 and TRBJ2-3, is KAGVTQTPRYLIKTRGQQVTLSCSPISGHRSVSWYQQTPGQGLQFLFEYFSETQRNKGNFPGRFSGRQFSNSRSEMNVSTLELGDSALYLCASSLVTSTDTQYFGPGTRLTVL.

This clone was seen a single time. CDR3 sequence: CASSSFVTGVTEAFF. In DNA, the CDR3 is TGTGCCAGCAGCTCCTTCGTGACAGGGGTTACTGAAGCTTTCTTT. The chain is built from TRBV5-4 and TRBJ1-1; TRBD1 aligns across 8 bases. CDR1 and CDR2 (germline): SGHNT, YYREEE (reference sequence). The ends lost 3 bases at V and 5 bases at J; junction bases unmatched: 9. The CDR3 loop spans 15 amino acids.

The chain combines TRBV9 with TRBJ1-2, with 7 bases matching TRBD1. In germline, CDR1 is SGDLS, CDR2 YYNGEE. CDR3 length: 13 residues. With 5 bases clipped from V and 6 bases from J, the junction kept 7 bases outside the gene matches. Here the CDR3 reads CASSVDRDHGYTF. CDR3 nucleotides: TGTGCCAGCAGTGTTGACAGGGACCATGGCTACACCTTC. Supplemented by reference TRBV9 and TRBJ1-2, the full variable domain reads DSGVTQTPKHLITATGQRVTLRCSPRSGDLSVYWYQQSLDQGLQFLIQYYNGEERAKGNILERFSAQQFPDLHSELNLSSLELGDSALYFCASSVDRDHGYTFGSGTRLTVV.

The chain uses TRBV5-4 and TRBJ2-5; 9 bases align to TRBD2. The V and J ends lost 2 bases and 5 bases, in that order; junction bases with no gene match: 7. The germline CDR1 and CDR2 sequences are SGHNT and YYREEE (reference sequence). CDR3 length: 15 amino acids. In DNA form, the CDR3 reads TGTGCCAGCAGCTTAGCTGGACTAGCGATTGAGACCCAGTACTTC. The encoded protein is CASSLAGLAIETQYF. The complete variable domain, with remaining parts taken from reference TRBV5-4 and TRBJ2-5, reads ETGVTQSPTHLIKTRGQQVTLRCSSQSGHNTVSWYQQALGQGPQFIFQYYREEENGRGNFPPRFSGLQFPNYSSELNVNALELDDSALYLCASSLAGLAIETQYFGPGTRLLVL.

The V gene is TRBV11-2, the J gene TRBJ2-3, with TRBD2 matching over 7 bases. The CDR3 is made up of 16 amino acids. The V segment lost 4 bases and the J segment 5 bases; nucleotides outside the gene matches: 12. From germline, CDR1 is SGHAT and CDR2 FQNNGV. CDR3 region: CASSWWVGLMGDTQYF. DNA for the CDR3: TGTGCCAGCAGCTGGTGGGTGGGACTAATGGGAGATACGCAGTATTTT.

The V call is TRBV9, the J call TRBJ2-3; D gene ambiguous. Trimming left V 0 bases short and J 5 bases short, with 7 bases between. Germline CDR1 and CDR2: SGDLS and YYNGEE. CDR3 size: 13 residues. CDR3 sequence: CASSVAPGDTQYF. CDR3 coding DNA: TGTGCCAGCAGCGTAGCTCCGGGAGATACGCAGTATTTT.

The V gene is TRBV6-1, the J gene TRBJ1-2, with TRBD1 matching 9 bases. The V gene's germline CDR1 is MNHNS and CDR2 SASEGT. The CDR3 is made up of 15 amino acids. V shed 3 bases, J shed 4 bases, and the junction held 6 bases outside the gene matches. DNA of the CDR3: TGTGCCAGCAGTGAGAACAGGGGGCGAGGCTATGGCTACACCTTC. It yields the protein CASSENRGRGYGYTF.

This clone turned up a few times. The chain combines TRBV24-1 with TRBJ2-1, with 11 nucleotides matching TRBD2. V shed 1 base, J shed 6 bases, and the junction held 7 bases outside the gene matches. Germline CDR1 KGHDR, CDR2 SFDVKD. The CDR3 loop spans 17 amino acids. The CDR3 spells CATSDFRTSGRGNEQFF. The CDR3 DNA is TGTGCCACCAGTGATTTTAGAACTAGCGGGAGAGGCAATGAGCAGTTCTTC.

CDR3 residues: CASSERGGQSKISGNTIYF. The CDR3 DNA sequence: TGTGCCAGCAGTGAACGGGGGGGACAATCAAAAATATCTGGAAACACCATATATTTT. V is TRBV2 and J is TRBJ1-3; the D gene is possibly TRBD1 (6 bases). Germline CDR1 is SNHLY and CDR2 is FYNNEI. The ends were cut back, 2 bases at V and 1 base at J, with 21 bases in the middle. The CDR3 is 19 residues long.

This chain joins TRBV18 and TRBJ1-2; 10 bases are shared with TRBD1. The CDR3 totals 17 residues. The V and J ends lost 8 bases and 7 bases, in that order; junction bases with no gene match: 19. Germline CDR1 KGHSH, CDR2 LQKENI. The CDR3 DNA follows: TGTGCCAGCACGGGGACAGGGGCGCCCTATTATATGGGTGGCTACACCTTC. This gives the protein CASTGTGAPYYMGGYTF. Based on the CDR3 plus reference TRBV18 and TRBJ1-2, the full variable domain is NAGVMQNPRHLVRRRGQEARLRCSPMKGHSHVYWYRQLPEEGLKFMVYLQKENIIDESGMPKERFSAEFPKEGPSILRIQQVVRGDSAAYFCASTGTGAPYYMGGYTFGSGTRLTVV.

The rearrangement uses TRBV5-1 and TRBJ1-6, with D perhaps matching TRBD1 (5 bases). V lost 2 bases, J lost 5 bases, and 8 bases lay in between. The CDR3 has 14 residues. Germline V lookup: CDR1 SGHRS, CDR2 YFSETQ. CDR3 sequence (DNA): TGCGCCAGCAGCTTTGCGGGGGATAATTCACCCCTCCACTTT. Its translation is CASSFAGDNSPLHF.

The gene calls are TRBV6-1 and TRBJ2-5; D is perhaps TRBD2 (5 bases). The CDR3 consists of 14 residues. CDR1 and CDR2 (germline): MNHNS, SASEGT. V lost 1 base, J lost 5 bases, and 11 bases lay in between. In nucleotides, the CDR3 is TGTGCCAGCAGTGAAGACCCGGCGGGTGAGACCCAGTACTTC. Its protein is CASSEDPAGETQYF.

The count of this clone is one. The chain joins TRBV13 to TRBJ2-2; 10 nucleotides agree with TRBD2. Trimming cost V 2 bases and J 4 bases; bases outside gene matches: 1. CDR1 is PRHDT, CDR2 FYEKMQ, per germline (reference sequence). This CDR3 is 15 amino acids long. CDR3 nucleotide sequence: TGTGCCAGCAGCTTAAGCGGGAGGGCCACCGGGGAGCTGTTTTTT. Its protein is CASSLSGRATGELFF.

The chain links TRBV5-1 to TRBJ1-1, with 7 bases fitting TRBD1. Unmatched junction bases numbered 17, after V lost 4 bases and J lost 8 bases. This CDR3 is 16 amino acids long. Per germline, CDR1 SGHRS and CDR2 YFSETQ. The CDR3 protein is CASSQGQRGGMSEAFF. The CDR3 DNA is TGCGCCAGCAGCCAGGGACAGCGTGGGGGGATGTCGGAAGCTTTCTTT.

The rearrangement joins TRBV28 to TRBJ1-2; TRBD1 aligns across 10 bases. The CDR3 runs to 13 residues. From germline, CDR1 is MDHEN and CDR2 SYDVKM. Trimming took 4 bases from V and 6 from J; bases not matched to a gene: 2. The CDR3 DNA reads TGTGCCAGCAGTTGGGGACAGGGGAATGGCTACACCTTC. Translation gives CASSWGQGNGYTF.

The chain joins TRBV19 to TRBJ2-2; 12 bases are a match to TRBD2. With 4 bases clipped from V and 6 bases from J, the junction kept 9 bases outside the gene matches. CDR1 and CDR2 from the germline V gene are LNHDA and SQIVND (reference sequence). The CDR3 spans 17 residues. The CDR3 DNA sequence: TGTGCCAGTAGTAGACGACTAGCGGGAGAGGTCTCCGGGGAGCTGTTTTTT. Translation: CASSRRLAGEVSGELFF.

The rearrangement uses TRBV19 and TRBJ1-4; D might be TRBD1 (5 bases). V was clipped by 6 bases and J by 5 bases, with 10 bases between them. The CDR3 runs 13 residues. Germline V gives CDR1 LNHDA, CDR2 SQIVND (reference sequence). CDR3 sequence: CASRARVNEKLFF. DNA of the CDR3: TGTGCCAGTAGAGCCAGGGTGAATGAAAAACTGTTTTTT. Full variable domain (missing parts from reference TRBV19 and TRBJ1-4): DGGITQSPKYLFRKEGQNVTLSCEQNLNHDAMYWYRQDPGQGLRLIYYSQIVNDFQKGDIAEGYSVSREKKESFPLTVTSAQKNPTAFYLCASRARVNEKLFFGSGTQLSVL.

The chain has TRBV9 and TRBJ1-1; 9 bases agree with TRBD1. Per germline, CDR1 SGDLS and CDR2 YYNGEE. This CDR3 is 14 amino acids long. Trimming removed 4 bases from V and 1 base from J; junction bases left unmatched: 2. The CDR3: CASSPQGANTEAFF. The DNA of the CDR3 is TGTGCCAGCAGCCCACAGGGGGCGAACACTGAAGCTTTCTTT.

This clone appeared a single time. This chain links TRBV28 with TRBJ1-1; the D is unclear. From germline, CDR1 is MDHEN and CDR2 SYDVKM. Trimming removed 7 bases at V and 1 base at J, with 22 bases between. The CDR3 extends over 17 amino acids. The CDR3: CASTPPGGRPSNTEAFF. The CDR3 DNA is TGTGCCAGCACCCCCCCGGGAGGTCGGCCTTCGAACACTGAAGCTTTCTTT.

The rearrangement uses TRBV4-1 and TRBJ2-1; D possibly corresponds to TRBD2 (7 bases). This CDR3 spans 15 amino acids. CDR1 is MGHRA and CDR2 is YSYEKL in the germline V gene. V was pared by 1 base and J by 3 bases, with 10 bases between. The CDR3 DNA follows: TGCGCCAGCAGCCAAGGAGCGGGACACTACAATGAGCAGTTCTTC. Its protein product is CASSQGAGHYNEQFF.

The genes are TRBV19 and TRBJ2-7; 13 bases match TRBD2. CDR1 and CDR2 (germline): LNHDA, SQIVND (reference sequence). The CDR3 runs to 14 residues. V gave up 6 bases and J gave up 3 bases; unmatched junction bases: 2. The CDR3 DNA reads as TGTGCCAGTAGAGGACTAGCGGGAGACTACGAGCAGTACTTC. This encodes CASRGLAGDYEQYF. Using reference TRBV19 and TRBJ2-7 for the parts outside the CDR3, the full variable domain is DGGITQSPKYLFRKEGQNVTLSCEQNLNHDAMYWYRQDPGQGLRLIYYSQIVNDFQKGDIAEGYSVSREKKESFPLTVTSAQKNPTAFYLCASRGLAGDYEQYFGPGTRLTVT.

In DNA, the CDR3 is TGTGCCAGCTCATTTATTAGGACAGGGGACGATGGCTACACCTTC. It yields the protein CASSFIRTGDDGYTF. The chain links TRBV18 to TRBJ1-2; TRBD1 matches 9 bases. CDR3 size: 15 residues. In germline, CDR1 is KGHSH, CDR2 LQKENI. The V gene end was trimmed by 5 bases and the J gene end by 6 bases; junction bases not matched to a gene: 10.

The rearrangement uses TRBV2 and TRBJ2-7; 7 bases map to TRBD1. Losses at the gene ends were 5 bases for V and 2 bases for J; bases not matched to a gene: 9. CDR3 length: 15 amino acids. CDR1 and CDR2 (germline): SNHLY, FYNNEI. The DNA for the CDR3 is TGTGCCAGCAGTAGAAACAGGGGAAGCGCCTACGAGCAGTACTTC. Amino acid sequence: CASSRNRGSAYEQYF.